This T cell receptor beta chain is from a study of cytomegalovirus exposure and HLA in healthy donors. Study outcomes and limitations: As a later analysis showed, a missense DCLRE1C variant was linked to trimming of TCR beta V- and J-genes.

Germline CDR1 and CDR2: GTSNPN and SVGIG (reference sequence). The CDR3 consists of 16 residues. After removal of 2 bases from V and 9 bases from J, the junction contained 12 bases not matched to a gene. Worth noting for this clone: Its target is unknown.

Use of 60 Vbeta and 13 Jbeta primers characterized the PCR. Using immunoSEQ multiplex PCR, the repertoire was profiled, and TCRdb retains in-frame clones only, with some absent. The sample lists 100,000 to 150,000 clones, under 85% occurring once. The gene calls are TRBV30 and TRBJ2-3, with 12 positions matching TRBD2. The receptor comes from a male donor in good health and CMV-seropositive. Source material: PBMCs. DNA for the CDR3: TGTGCCTGGAGTTCAATCGGACTAGCGGGGACGGGGACGCAGTATTTT. Its translation: CAWSSIGLAGTGTQYF.